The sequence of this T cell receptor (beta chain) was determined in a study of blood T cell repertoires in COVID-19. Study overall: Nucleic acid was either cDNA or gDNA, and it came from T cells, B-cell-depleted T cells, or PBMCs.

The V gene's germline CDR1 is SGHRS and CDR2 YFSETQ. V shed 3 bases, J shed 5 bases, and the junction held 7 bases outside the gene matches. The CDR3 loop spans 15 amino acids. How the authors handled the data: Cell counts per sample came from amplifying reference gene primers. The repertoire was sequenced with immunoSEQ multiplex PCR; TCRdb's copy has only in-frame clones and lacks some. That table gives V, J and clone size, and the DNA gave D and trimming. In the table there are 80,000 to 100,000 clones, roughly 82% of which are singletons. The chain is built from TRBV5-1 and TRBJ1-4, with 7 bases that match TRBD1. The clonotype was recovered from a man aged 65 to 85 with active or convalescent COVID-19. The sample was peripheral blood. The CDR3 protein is CASSWSPGQNEKLFF. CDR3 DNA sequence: TGCGCCAGCAGCTGGAGCCCGGGACAGAATGAAAAACTGTTTTTT.